This T cell receptor beta chain derives from a study of blood T cell repertoires in COVID-19. The CDR3 totals 15 residues. CDR1 LNHDA and CDR2 SQIVND come from the germline V gene (reference sequence). J was trimmed by 0 bases and V by 3 bases; bases with no gene match: 3. Clones were read by immunoSEQ multiplex PCR, and TCRdb kept only the in-frame ones, dropping some. The table lists around 59,000 clones, less than 80% of them singletons. This rearrangement joins TRBV19 to TRBJ2-3; 7 nucleotides line up with TRBD2. Sequenced: peripheral blood. The clonotype originates from a human donor in a cohort sampled during active COVID-19. CDR3 loop: CASSMWGGSTDTQYF. The CDR3 DNA follows: TGTGCCAGTAGTATGTGGGGAGGGAGCACAGATACGCAGTATTTT.